This passage covers 27 T cell receptor beta chains from one sample sequenced in a study of beta chain features in type 1 diabetes. Antigens for these TCRs are unknown. Study-level findings and limits: TCRB CDR3 length was moderately but significantly reduced in all four CD4+ subsets of Type 1 diabetes patients.

The study reverse transcribed the entire isolated RNA, so it sequenced expressed TCRB transcripts. Method: immunoSEQ multiplex PCR; TCRdb's copy keeps in-frame clones and lacks some. The data contain hundreds of thousands of clones, 13% of them seen just once; the ten biggest clones take up approximately 0.022%. What was sequenced was naive CD4+ T cells from blood. The receptors were sampled from a man in his late teens or twenties with type 1 diabetes.

V usage is TRBV14 and J usage is TRBJ1-1; no reliable D call. CDR3 length equals 13 residues. From germline, CDR1 is SGHDN and CDR2 FVKESK. V lost 3 bases, J lost 5 bases, and 10 bases lay in between. In DNA form, the CDR3 reads TGTGCCAGCAGCCAGGGGAGGAGAACTGAAGCTTTCTTT. Protein product: CASSQGRRTEAFF.

This clone was counted only a few times. CDR3 protein: CSANTGVSYEQYF. DNA of the CDR3: TGCAGCGCCAACACAGGGGTATCCTACGAGCAGTACTTC. J is TRBJ2-7 and V is TRBV29-1; 7 nucleotides agree with TRBD1. The CDR3 is 13 residues long. The J segment lost 1 base and the V segment lost 7 bases, leaving 7 bases of the junction unmatched. In germline, CDR1 is SQVTM, CDR2 ANQGSEA.

This clone was picked up a small number of times. The V gene is TRBV7-7, the J gene TRBJ1-4; possibly TRBD1 for D (5 bases). CDR1 is SSHAT and CDR2 is FNYEAQ in the germline V gene (reference sequence). Trimming stripped 5 bases from V and 5 bases from J, with 12 bases between. This CDR3 is built from 14 residues. The CDR3 is CASSATGGNEKLFF. In DNA form, the CDR3 reads TGTGCCAGCAGCGCAACAGGAGGGAATGAAAAACTGTTTTTT.

This chain joins TRBV4-1 and TRBJ2-7, with 7 bases fitting TRBD2. The CDR3 runs 15 residues. The J segment lost 2 bases and the V segment lost 4 bases, leaving 8 bases of the junction unmatched. In germline, CDR1 is MGHRA, CDR2 YSYEKL. Written as DNA, the CDR3 is TGCGCCAGCAGCCCCATAGGGAGGGCCCCCTACGAGCAGTACTTC. Its translation is CASSPIGRAPYEQYF.

The genes are TRBV6-6 and TRBJ2-1; tentatively, D is TRBD1 or TRBD2 (6 bases each). The length of the CDR3 is 14 residues. V lost 10 bases to trimming and J lost 6 bases, with 19 bases between them. Per the germline V gene, CDR1 is MNHNY and CDR2 is SVGAGI (reference sequence). CDR3 amino acids: CATWGAAPGNEQFF. CDR3 nucleotide sequence: TGTGCCACCTGGGGGGCAGCCCCAGGCAATGAGCAGTTCTTC.

The chain is built from TRBV5-6 and TRBJ1-3; D ambiguous. CDR3 length: 15 amino acids. V dropped 2 bases and J dropped 0 bases, with 9 bases sitting between them. The V gene's germline CDR1 is SGHDT and CDR2 YYEEEE. Written as DNA, the CDR3 is TGTGCCAGCAGCTTAGAGGGCCGCTCTGGAAACACCATATATTTT. As protein: CASSLEGRSGNTIYF.

The chain combines TRBV2 with TRBJ2-1; 7 nucleotides line up with TRBD2. Germline values: CDR1 SNHLY, CDR2 FYNNEI. With V trimmed by 6 bases and J by 8 bases, 7 bases remained unmatched. CDR3 length equals 13 residues. The CDR3 here is CASRGAGNYEQFF. CDR3 in DNA: TGTGCCAGCAGAGGAGCGGGAAACTATGAGCAGTTCTTC.

This chain links TRBV2 with TRBJ2-2, with TRBD2 as a possible D gene (5 bases). The germline V gene encodes CDR1 SNHLY and CDR2 FYNNEI. The length of the CDR3 is 14 residues. V shed 7 bases and J shed 4 bases, with 13 bases lying between them. CDR3 loop: CASIVGAGTGELFF. The CDR3 nucleotides read TGTGCCAGCATCGTGGGCGCGGGCACCGGGGAGCTGTTTTTT. The entire variable domain, with the rest obtained from reference TRBV2 and TRBJ2-2, is as follows: EPEVTQTPSHQVTQMGQEVILRCVPISNHLYFYWYRQILGQKVEFLVSFYNNEISEKSEIFDDQFSVERPDGSNFTLKIRSTKLEDSAMYFCASIVGAGTGELFFGEGSRLTVL.

The J gene is TRBJ2-3, the V gene TRBV18; 8 positions match TRBD1. Germline loops: CDR1 KGHSH, CDR2 LQKENI. V trimming: 3 bases; J trimming: 4 bases; junction bases outside the gene matches: 6. The CDR3 covers 15 residues. The DNA for the CDR3 is TGTGCCAGCTCACCGGTTCCAGGGGGCGCAGATACGCAGTATTTT. As protein: CASSPVPGGADTQYF.

The chain has TRBV15 and TRBJ1-2, with a weak D call TRBD1 (6 bases). The V and J ends lost 0 bases and 4 bases respectively, with 12 bases between them. Per germline, CDR1 LNHNV and CDR2 YYDKDF (reference sequence). CDR3 length: 15 amino acids. The CDR3, as DNA: TGTGCCACCAGCAGAGACCCCGGACAGCCCTATGGCTACACCTTC. Translation: CATSRDPGQPYGYTF.

The table lists this clone with a few counts. This chain connects TRBV7-9 to TRBJ2-5; 7 positions match TRBD1. Germline CDR1 is SEHNR and CDR2 is FQNEAQ (reference sequence). With 5 bases clipped from V and 3 bases from J, the junction kept 3 bases outside the gene matches. CDR3 length: 13 residues. This CDR3 reads CASSAQGKETQYF. The CDR3 coding sequence is TGTGCCAGCAGCGCACAGGGGAAAGAGACCCAGTACTTC.

This clone was picked up a small number of times. V is TRBV2 and J is TRBJ2-6, with 9 nucleotides matching TRBD2. Germline V gives CDR1 SNHLY, CDR2 FYNNEI. The V segment lost 8 bases and the J segment 0 bases; nucleotides outside the gene matches: 5. The CDR3 length is 16 residues. The CDR3 DNA is TGTGCCAGCGCGGTTAGCGGGGGCTCTGGGGCCAACGTCCTGACTTTC. Its protein product is CASAVSGGSGANVLTF.

This clone was observed a few times. V usage is TRBV10-2 and J usage is TRBJ1-1, with a weak D call TRBD1 (5 bases). Germline V CDR1 and CDR2: WSHSY, SAAADI. V dropped 8 bases and J dropped 4 bases, with 17 bases sitting between them. The CDR3 sequence is 14 residues long. The CDR3: CASSNVAGPTEAFF. In DNA, the CDR3 is TGCGCCAGCTCAAACGTGGCAGGGCCCACTGAAGCTTTCTTT.

This clone has only a few counts. CDR3 amino acids: CASTRDQGLTGNTIYF. The DNA of the CDR3 is TGTGCCAGCACGCGTGACCAGGGTTTAACTGGAAACACCATATATTTT. The chain employs TRBV9 and TRBJ1-3, with D perhaps matching TRBD1 (5 bases). The germline V gene encodes CDR1 SGDLS and CDR2 YYNGEE. The V gene lost 6 bases and the J gene lost 2 bases, with 18 bases spanning the gap. CDR3 size: 16 residues.

This clone occurred a few times. The J gene is TRBJ1-2, the V gene TRBV7-9; 7 nucleotides line up with TRBD1. The CDR3 extends over 14 amino acids. V lost 4 bases and J lost 3; bases outside the gene matches: 5. The germline CDR1 and CDR2 sequences are SEHNR and FQNEAQ (reference sequence). CDR3 DNA sequence: TGTGCCAGCAGCTCAGGGGGAGCGGACTATGGCTACACCTTC. Translation gives CASSSGGADYGYTF. The full variable domain, in which reference TRBV7-9 and TRBJ1-2 provide the parts outside the CDR3, is DTGVSQNPRHKITKRGQNVTFRCDPISEHNRLYWYRQTLGQGPEFLTYFQNEAQLEKSRLLSDRFSAERPKGSFSTLEIQRTEQGDSAMYLCASSSGGADYGYTFGSGTRLTVV.

This clone was seen only a few times. The chain uses TRBV11-2 and TRBJ2-2; 7 nucleotides line up with TRBD1. This CDR3 is 13 amino acids long. V lost 4 bases to trimming and J lost 8 bases; unmatched junction nucleotides: 4. The V gene's germline CDR1 is SGHAT and CDR2 FQNNGV. As DNA, the CDR3 is TGTGCCAGCAGCTCAGACAGGGATGGGGAGCTGTTTTTT. Translating gives CASSSDRDGELFF.

This clone turned up a few times. One junction end disagrees with the germline gene, perhaps due to a read error. The V gene is TRBV10-3, the J gene TRBJ1-1; D is undetermined. Germline CDR1 and CDR2: ENHRY and SYGVKD. The CDR3 totals 15 residues. For the CDR3, the DNA is TGTGCCATTAGTGCTGGTTCCCTTATGAACACTGAAGCTTTCTTT. It specifies CAISAGSLMNTEAFF.

This clone showed up just a few times. The chain carries TRBV6-5 and TRBJ1-6; 7 bases match TRBD1. CDR3 length: 13 residues. Germline V gene data show CDR1 as MNHEY and CDR2 as SVGAGI. V dropped 8 bases and J dropped 9; count of bases not matched to a gene: 7. The DNA of the CDR3 is TGTGCCAGCCAACAGACAGGGAGTTCACCCCTCCACTTT. It codes for CASQQTGSSPLHF.

A few counts support this clone. This sequence joins TRBV19 and TRBJ1-1, with D possibly being TRBD1 (6 bases). Trimming pared 5 bases from V and 7 bases from J, leaving 17 bases between. CDR1 is LNHDA, CDR2 SQIVND, per germline (reference sequence). CDR3 size: 14 residues. DNA for the CDR3: TGTGCCAGTAGTCTTCACAGGGAAGTAGGTGAAGCTTTCTTT. This gives the protein CASSLHREVGEAFF.

The CDR3 DNA reads TGTGCCAGCAGCTTTTCTCCAGGGCCGGGGACCGGGGAGCTGTTTTTT. Translated: CASSFSPGPGTGELFF. This chain uses TRBV11-1 with TRBJ2-2, with D perhaps matching TRBD1 or TRBD2 (5 bases each). CDR3 length: 16 amino acids. The germline gives CDR1 SGHAT, CDR2 FQDESV (reference sequence). Trimming removed 3 bases from V and 5 bases from J, with 16 bases in between.

This clone has only a few counts. J is TRBJ2-7 and V is TRBV7-6, with 10 bases aligning to TRBD1. Unmatched junction bases numbered 7, after V lost 5 bases and J lost 6 bases. Germline V lookup: CDR1 SGHVS, CDR2 FNYEAQ. The CDR3 consists of 14 residues. The CDR3 DNA sequence: TGTGCCAGCAGCCCAGCCGGGACAGGGGCCGAGCAGTACTTC. Amino acids: CASSPAGTGAEQYF.

This sequence joins TRBV7-9 and TRBJ2-5; D is perhaps TRBD1 (6 bases). Deletions cut 5 bases from V and 1 base from J, with 11 bases between. The CDR3 is 14 amino acids. CDR1 and CDR2 from the germline V gene are SEHNR and FQNEAQ (reference sequence). The chain's CDR3 is CASSPRGTQETQYF. Written as DNA, the CDR3 is TGTGCCAGCAGCCCCAGGGGCACCCAAGAGACCCAGTACTTC.

The table lists this clone with a few counts. The chain couples TRBV7-6 to TRBJ2-1; D remains ambiguous. The length of the CDR3 is 12 residues. The V gene lost 5 bases and the J gene lost 10 bases, with 12 bases spanning the gap. Germline values: CDR1 SGHVS, CDR2 FNYEAQ. Here the CDR3 DNA reads TGTGCCAGCAGCCCGGGCCCTTTAGAGCAGTTCTTC. Its protein product is CASSPGPLEQFF.

This clone was found a few times. CDR3 DNA: TGTGCCAGCAGTGAACGGACATCCGGGGGTGAAGCTTTCTTT. Translating gives CASSERTSGGEAFF. The V and J genes are TRBV2 and TRBJ1-1; the D gene is possibly TRBD1 (5 bases). CDR3 size: 14 residues. Germline assignment: CDR1 SNHLY and CDR2 FYNNEI. V was trimmed by 2 bases and J by 7 bases, leaving 14 bases between them.

This clone was picked up a small number of times. V usage is TRBV4-2 and J usage is TRBJ1-2; D uncertain. This CDR3 comprises 15 residues. In germline, CDR1 is LGHNA, CDR2 YNFKEQ. Deletions cut 3 bases from V and 0 bases from J, with 11 bases between. The CDR3 bases are TGTGCCAGCAGCCAGGATAGGCGATCTAACTATGGCTACACCTTC. Its translation: CASSQDRRSNYGYTF.

This clone was counted between two and nine times. The rearrangement links TRBV7-2 to TRBJ2-7; possibly TRBD2 for D (6 bases). The CDR3 contains 14 residues. V gave up 5 bases and J gave up 4 bases, with 15 bases separating them. Germline V gene lookup returns CDR1 SGHTA and CDR2 FQGNSA. In nucleotides, the CDR3 is TGTGCCAGCAGCCAGTCGAGTCGGGGGTACGAGCAGTACTTC. Residues: CASSQSSRGYEQYF. Together with reference TRBV7-2 and TRBJ2-7, the CDR3 gives the full variable domain: GAGVSQSPSNKVTEKGKDVELRCDPISGHTALYWYRQSLGQGLEFLIYFQGNSAPDKSGLPSDRFSAERTGGSVSTLTIQRTQQEDSAVYLCASSQSSRGYEQYFGPGTRLTVT.

This clone was recorded a few times. This chain uses TRBV9 with TRBJ1-1; D uncertain. Germline values: CDR1 SGDLS, CDR2 YYNGEE. This CDR3 is built from 14 residues. Trimming removed 0 bases from V and 2 bases from J, with 8 bases in between. The CDR3 protein is CASSVGEDNTEAFF. CDR3 nucleotides: TGTGCCAGCAGCGTAGGTGAGGATAACACTGAAGCTTTCTTT. Full variable domain (rest looked up from reference TRBV9 and TRBJ1-1): DSGVTQTPKHLITATGQRVTLRCSPRSGDLSVYWYQQSLDQGLQFLIQYYNGEERAKGNILERFSAQQFPDLHSELNLSSLELGDSALYFCASSVGEDNTEAFFGQGTRLTVV.